This TCR beta chain was recorded in a study of blood T cells in healthy people across ages. The study's findings and limits: Long-lived donors had more naive CD4+ cells and higher diversity than aged donors.

Comments on this clonotype: Its antigen is not known.

With a J-beta primer mix and a sample-barcoded 5' primer, a second PCR ran about 7 to 12 cycles. Each CDR3 protein gets one entry after TCRdb re-called the 5' RACE reads with MiXCR. The sample has about 1 million distinct CDR3 sequences, 25% seen once. The study drew donors from healthy Caucasian individuals in Russia aged about 6 to 90. Trimming took 6 bases from V and 8 from J, leaving 16 bases between them. Germline V gives CDR1 SEHNR, CDR2 FQNEAQ (reference sequence). CDR3 length equals 13 residues. These data also formed part of another study, on T cells of mothers and their children. As that study records: Barcodes for each sample and 2-4 random nucleotides were added by the M1S primer used in the second PCR.

The clonotype was recovered from a girl aged 2 to 9 in good health. Input material: blood. V gene TRBV7-9 combines with J gene TRBJ2-5, with D possibly being TRBD1 or TRBD2 (5 bases each). The CDR3, as DNA: TGTGCCAGCAGTGGCGAACAGGAGGACACCCAGTACTTC. It encodes CASSGEQEDTQYF.